A selection of T cell receptor beta chains follows, all from one sample in a study of T cell repertoires in cytomegalovirus infection. No antigen is known for these receptors. A single record per CDR3 protein comes from TCRdb applying MiXCR to the reads. The table records around 430,000 distinct CDR3 sequences, more than 40% of them present only once. The source material was cultured PBMCs, sampled from culture after CMV antigen stimulation. The receptors stem from a human donor in good health (CMV status not recorded). Some clones in this sample may be carry-over from other donors' samples. Both conserved end residues are part of each CDR3. A D gene is named only where the DNA matches it firmly. Not all rows give a size; the values are once, few, many and, for expanded clones, a class.

>TRBV7-2|few|TRBJ1-4|TRBD1
TGTGCCAGCAAAAAAACGGGAGGGGGCAGTGAAAAACTGTTTTTT
CASKKTGGGSEKLFF
>TRBV18|.|TRBJ2-1|.
TGTGCCAGCTCACCAACAGTGGGGTATTCGGCTGAGCAGTTCTTC
CASSPTVGYSAEQFF
>TRBV7-2|few|TRBJ2-5|TRBD2
TGTGCCAGCAGCTTATCCGGGACTAGCGGCCAAGAGACCCAGTACTTC
CASSLSGTSGQETQYF
>TRBV11-2|.|TRBJ2-3|TRBD2
TGTGCCAGCAGCTTAATCACTAGCGGGAGGGCCCCCTCCACAGATACGCAGTATTTT
CASSLITSGRAPSTDTQYF
>TRBV12-3/TRBV12-4|many|TRBJ2-6|.
TGTGCCAGCAGAACCTACAGGGAAAAGAGGAGCTCTGGGGCCAACGTCCTGACTTTC
CASRTYREKRSSGANVLTF
>TRBV7-2|many|TRBJ2-1|TRBD2
TGTGCCAGCAGCTTAGCGGGGGTAGCGGGAGGGAATGAGCAGTTCTTC
CASSLAGVAGGNEQFF
>TRBV12-3/TRBV12-4|.|TRBJ1-2|.
TGTGCCAGCTCCCCTCCCGGGGGGATCCATGGCTACACCTTC
CASSPPGGIHGYTF
>TRBV5-4|few|TRBJ2-3|.
TGTGCCAGCAGTCAACGGGACTGGGGGTACGTTTATACGCAGTATTTT
CASSQRDWGYVYTQYF
>TRBV6-4|once|TRBJ2-3|TRBD2
TGTGCCAGCAGTGAAGGTAGCGGGTACACAGATACGCAGTATTTT
CASSEGSGYTDTQYF
>TRBV7-2|many|TRBJ2-1|.
TGTGCCAGCAGCGGAAACAGGGTTTACAATGAGCAGTTCTTC
CASSGNRVYNEQFF
>TRBV7-2|few|TRBJ2-5|TRBD2
TGTGCCAGCAGCTTTAGCGGGATCGATGGGGACCAGTACTTC
CASSFSGIDGDQYF
>TRBV18|.|TRBJ2-3|.
TGTGCCAGCTCACCACCGGGCTCCGCGCCAGATACGCAGTATTTT
CASSPPGSAPDTQYF
>TRBV2|.|TRBJ2-1|.
TGTGCCAGCAGTTTCAGCAGGGGGGGGGATGAGCAGTTCTTC
CASSFSRGGDEQFF
>TRBV7-6|few|TRBJ1-1|.
TGTGCCAGCAGCCAAAGAGGAGAGGTTGATACTGAAGCTTTCTTT
CASSQRGEVDTEAFF
>TRBV7-2|few|TRBJ1-2|.
TGTGCCAGCAGCTTAGCGGCGGCCTATGGCTACACCTTC
CASSLAAAYGYTF
>TRBV2|.|TRBJ2-1|.
TGTGCCAGCAGTGAACAGGTCTCCTACAATGAGCAGTTCTTC
CASSEQVSYNEQFF
>TRBV5-8|once|TRBJ1-6|.
TGTGCCAGCAGCTTCCCGGACGGCTTCTATAATTCACCCCTCCACTTT
CASSFPDGFYNSPLHF
>TRBV19|.|TRBJ2-7|.
TGTGCCAGTAGTATAGTGCGGGACCCCTCCTACGAGCAGTACTTC
CASSIVRDPSYEQYF
>TRBV5-6|few|TRBJ1-1|.
TGTGCCAGCAGCCCGGACACCTATCCGGGCACTGAAGCTTTCTTT
CASSPDTYPGTEAFF
>TRBV20-1|.|TRBJ2-7|TRBD1
TGCAGTGCTAGGGAACGGACGACAGGGGCGATGTACTCCTACGAGCAGTACTTC
CSARERTTGAMYSYEQYF
>TRBV12-5|few|TRBJ2-7|.
TGTGCTACCACAAAACAGGGCTACGAGCAGTACTTC
CATTKQGYEQYF
>TRBV7-6|.|TRBJ2-5|.
TGTGCCAGCAGCCCTCCGACAGAAGAGACCCAGTACTTC
CASSPPTEETQYF
>TRBV6-5|.|TRBJ2-2|.
TGTGCCAGCAGGACACCAGGGATCTCCGGGGAGCTGTTTTTT
CASRTPGISGELFF
>TRBV4-3|.|TRBJ2-2|.
TGCGCCAGCAGCCAAGAACTGGGACCGAGGGGGACCGGGGAGCTGTTTTTT
CASSQELGPRGTGELFF
>TRBV4-1|once|TRBJ2-2|TRBD2
TGCGCCAGCAGCCTAATTAGCGGGAGGGCCCTACACGGGGAGCTGTTTTTT
CASSLISGRALHGELFF
>TRBV7-8|few|TRBJ2-7|.
TGTGCCAGCAGCCCTCCTGGGAGGTACTACGAGCAGTACTTC
CASSPPGRYYEQYF
>TRBV3-1|few|TRBJ2-5|.
TGTGCCAGCAGCCAAGAAGACCTGGGGGAGACCCAGTACTTC
CASSQEDLGETQYF
>TRBV7-2|.|TRBJ2-5|.
TGTGCCAGCAGCTTAGACCCGTCGGGGAGGGGGCAATTCAACTTC
CASSLDPSGRGQFNF
>TRBV7-2|few|TRBJ2-7|.
TGTGCCAGCAGCCCCTTCGGGTCCCACGAGCAGTACTTC
CASSPFGSHEQYF
>TRBV7-2|.|TRBJ1-4|.
TGTGCCAGCACCGACGCAACTAATGAAAAACTGTTTTTT
CASTDATNEKLFF
>TRBV7-9|few|TRBJ2-4|.
TGTGCCAGCAGCTCACAGAACATTCAGTACTTC
CASSSQNIQYF
>TRBV7-2|many|TRBJ2-5|TRBD1
TGTGCCAGCAGCCCGGGACAGGGGGCAGAGACCCAGTACTTC
CASSPGQGAETQYF
>TRBV7-2|few|TRBJ2-7|.
TGTGCCAGCAGCTCTAGCTCCTTTAAGGCCTACGAGCAGTACTTC
CASSSSSFKAYEQYF
>TRBV7-9|.|TRBJ2-3|.
TGTGCCAGCAGCCGCGGGGTATCGGCAGGGGATACGCAGTATTTT
CASSRGVSAGDTQYF
>TRBV7-2|many|TRBJ2-6|.
TGTGCCAGCAGCTTAAGGGGACAAAGGGCCAACGTCCTGACTTTC
CASSLRGQRANVLTF
>TRBV2|.|TRBJ2-3|.
TGTGCCAGCAGTGACGGACTTACAGATACGCAGTATTTT
CASSDGLTDTQYF
>TRBV7-2|many|TRBJ2-3|TRBD2
TGTGCCAGCAGCCTAACCTCCGGGACTAGCGGGGGGGCCGTCACAGATACGCAGTATTTT
CASSLTSGTSGGAVTDTQYF
>TRBV18|.|TRBJ1-1|.
TGTGCCAGCTCAGCGCACTTCGGAAGTACAACTGAAGCTTTCTTT
CASSAHFGSTTEAFF
>TRBV4-1|few|TRBJ2-5|TRBD2
TGCGCCAGCAGCCAGAGGACTAGCGGGGCGGGTCAAGAGACCCAGTACTTC
CASSQRTSGAGQETQYF
>TRBV29-1|few|TRBJ2-1|.
TGCAGCGTTTCTGGATCGAGCTCCTACAATGAGCAGTTCTTC
CSVSGSSSYNEQFF
>TRBV2|.|TRBJ1-3|.
TGTGCCAACGAGGGGAAGGGTACGAACACCATATATTTT
CANEGKGTNTIYF
>TRBV6-2/TRBV6-3|.|TRBJ2-1|TRBD2
TGTGCCAGCAGTTATCTAGCGGGGGGGGGTGTAGATGAGCAGTTCTTC
CASSYLAGGGVDEQFF
>TRBV7-8|.|TRBJ2-1|.
TGTGCCAGCAGCCACAGCCGATCCTACAATGAGCAGTTCTTC
CASSHSRSYNEQFF
>TRBV27|.|TRBJ2-1|.
TGTGCCAGCAGTCCTCAAGCGGGCGGGGACAATGAGCAGTTCTTC
CASSPQAGGDNEQFF
>TRBV6-8|once|TRBJ1-6|TRBD1
TGTGCCAGCAGTCGCGGGACAGGGGAGGGTTCACCCCTCCACTTT
CASSRGTGEGSPLHF
>TRBV2|.|TRBJ2-3|.
TGTGCCAGCAGTGGAGACTCGGTAATGGCAGATACGCAGTATTTT
CASSGDSVMADTQYF
>TRBV7-8|few|TRBJ2-7|TRBD1
TGTGCCAGCAGCAAGATTAGGGACAGGGGGGACGAGCAGTACTTC
CASSKIRDRGDEQYF
>TRBV7-6|few|TRBJ2-2|.
TGTGCCAGCAGCCCCCCGACAACGGGCGGGGAGCTGTTTTTT
CASSPPTTGGELFF
>TRBV6-6|.|TRBJ1-3|.
TGTGCCAGCAGTTACTCGACTGGAAACACCATATATTTT
CASSYSTGNTIYF
>TRBV25-1|few|TRBJ2-3|TRBD2
TGTGCCAGCAGCCCCAAAGGACTAGAGACAGATACGCAGTATTTT
CASSPKGLETDTQYF
>TRBV7-2|many|TRBJ2-3|.
TGTGCCAGCAGCCCCCCTTCAGCGGGTCCCACAGATACGCAGTATTTT
CASSPPSAGPTDTQYF
>TRBV7-6|.|TRBJ1-6|.
TGTGCCAGCAGCCCAACGGTGGGGGGCGATTCACCCCTCCACTTT
CASSPTVGGDSPLHF
>TRBV28|.|TRBJ1-6|.
TGTGCCAGCAGTTTTCGGTTGGCGGATTCACCCCTCCACTTT
CASSFRLADSPLHF
>TRBV12-3/TRBV12-4|many|TRBJ1-1|.
TGTGCCAGCAGTCCCGGACAGATGAACACTGAAGCTTTCTTT
CASSPGQMNTEAFF
>TRBV10-3|.|TRBJ2-3|.
TGTGCCATCGGCGGGGGACAACAGTATTTT
CAIGGGQQYF
>TRBV7-9|.|TRBJ2-3|.
TGTGCCAGCAGCCCCCTCCGGGGGACAGATACGCAGTATTTT
CASSPLRGTDTQYF
>TRBV4-2|.|TRBJ2-7|.
TGTGCCAGCAGCCAAGCATTCGGGATCGCCTCCTACGAGCAGTACTTC
CASSQAFGIASYEQYF
>TRBV2|.|TRBJ2-7|.
TGTGCCAGCAGTGCCACCGGGATCTTGGGGCACGAGCAGTACTTC
CASSATGILGHEQYF
>TRBV7-2|few|TRBJ2-7|.
TGTGCCAGCAGCTTAGCGCTAGCGATGGGCTACGAGCAGTACTTC
CASSLALAMGYEQYF
>TRBV7-2|few|TRBJ2-7|.
TGTGCCAGCAGCTTAGGACTCTCAGCCTACGAGCAGTACTTC
CASSLGLSAYEQYF